This T cell receptor (beta chain) was captured by sequencing in a study of CD8+CD57+ T cells in acquired aplastic anemia. The CDR3 runs 14 residues. CDR1 is SNHLY and CDR2 is FYNNEI in the germline V gene. J gave up 4 bases and V 7 bases, and 10 bases lay outside the gene matches. In patients chosen for sequencing, flow cytometry had shown CD8+CD57+ cell expansion. Every patient had severe acquired aplastic anemia. CDR3 and TCR beta VDJ profiling relied on a genomic DNA template. Using its own MiXCR run on the reads, TCRdb lists one record per CDR3 protein. The repertoire has under 150,000 distinct CDR3 sequences, approximately 41% of them found once; the top ten carry 2% to 3%.

The gene calls are TRBV2 and TRBJ2-7; 7 nucleotides match TRBD1. The receptor was derived from a human donor with aplastic anemia. Sequencing used sorted CD4+, CD8+, or CD8+CD57+ T cells (not recorded which) from PBMCs. Here the CDR3 reads CASKLDRVGYEQYV. As DNA, the CDR3 is TGTGCCAGCAAGCTCGACAGGGTAGGGTACGAGCAGTACGTC.